The text below deals with one TCR beta chain. Its matching antigen is unknown. This specimen belongs to a study of shared clonotypes between healthy human individuals. Whole-study context: The study enrolled a couple of women and three men aged 18 to 49. Notes on the study in general: Depth of sequencing was expected to influence donor clonotype sharing. Depth was large, yet rarefaction showed that sorted-subset sequencing was incomplete. Larger estimated richness was generally seen in naive subsets than in memory subsets.

Produced via immunoSEQ multiplex PCR; TCRdb's table is partial and in-frame only. The profile covers about 2,100,000 clones, with 85% to 95% appearing a single time and over 1.5% taken by the ten largest. CD45RO-negative, CCR7-selected cells formed the naive CD8 fraction, which excluded terminally differentiated effector memory CD45RA+ cells. This sequence was found in a man younger than 30 in good health. Some clones in this sample may be carry-over from other donors' samples. The sample was naive CD8+ T cells from PBMCs.

The CDR3, as DNA: TGTGCCTGGAGTTCGGGACAGGGGGCGAGGAACACCATATATTTT. It encodes CAWSSGQGARNTIYF. The V call is TRBV30, the J call TRBJ1-3, with 12 bases lining up with TRBD1. Germline V gene data show CDR1 as GTSNPN and CDR2 as SVGIG (reference sequence). With 2 bases clipped from V and 7 bases from J, the junction kept 6 bases outside the gene matches. The CDR3 spans 15 residues.